This T cell receptor beta chain was identified in a study of shared clonotypes between healthy human individuals. Assay used: immunoSEQ multiplex PCR; TCRdb lists only in-frame clones, some missing. Of about 2 million clones in the sample, roughly 94% were seen once. CD45RO-negative cells were positively selected for CCR7, leaving out terminally differentiated effector memory CD45RA+ cells. CDR1 is LGHNA, CDR2 YNFKEQ, per germline. The V gene end was trimmed by 1 base and the J gene end by 4 bases; junction bases not matched to a gene: 3. The CDR3 is 15 amino acids. The V and J genes are TRBV4-2 and TRBJ2-1; TRBD2 aligns across 8 bases. The sequencing input was naive CD8+ T cells sorted from blood. This clonotype was obtained from a man aged 18-30 years in good health. This chain's CDR3 is CASSQGSGDYNEQFF. The DNA of the CDR3 is TGTGCCAGCAGCCAAGGTAGCGGGGATTACAATGAGCAGTTCTTC.